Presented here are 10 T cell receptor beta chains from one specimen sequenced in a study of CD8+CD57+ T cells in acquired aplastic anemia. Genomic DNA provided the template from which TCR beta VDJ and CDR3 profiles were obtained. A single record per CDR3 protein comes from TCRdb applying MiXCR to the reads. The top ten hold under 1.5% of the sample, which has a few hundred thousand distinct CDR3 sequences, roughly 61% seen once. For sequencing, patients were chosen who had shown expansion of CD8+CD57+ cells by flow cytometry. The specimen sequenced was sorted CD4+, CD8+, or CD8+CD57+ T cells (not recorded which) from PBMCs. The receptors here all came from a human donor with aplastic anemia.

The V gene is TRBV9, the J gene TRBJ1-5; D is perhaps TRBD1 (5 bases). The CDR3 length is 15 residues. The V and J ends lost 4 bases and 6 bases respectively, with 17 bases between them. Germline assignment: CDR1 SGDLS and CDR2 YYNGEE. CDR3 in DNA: TGTGCCAGCAGCTTAGGCCTAGGGGTAGGTCAGCCCCAGCATTTT. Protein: CASSLGLGVGQPQHF.

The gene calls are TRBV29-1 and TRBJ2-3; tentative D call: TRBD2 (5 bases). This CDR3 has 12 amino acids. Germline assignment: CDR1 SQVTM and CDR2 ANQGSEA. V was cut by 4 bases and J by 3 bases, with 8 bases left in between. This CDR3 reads CSVGPGTDTQYF. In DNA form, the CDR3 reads TGCAGCGTTGGTCCGGGGACAGATACGCAGTATTTT.

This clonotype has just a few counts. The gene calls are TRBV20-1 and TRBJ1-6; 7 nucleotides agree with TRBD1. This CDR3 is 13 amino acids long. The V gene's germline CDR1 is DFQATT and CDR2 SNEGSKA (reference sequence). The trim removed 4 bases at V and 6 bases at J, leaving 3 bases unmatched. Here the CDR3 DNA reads TGCAGTGCTACCAGACAGGGTAATTCACCCCTCCACTTT. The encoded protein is CSATRQGNSPLHF.

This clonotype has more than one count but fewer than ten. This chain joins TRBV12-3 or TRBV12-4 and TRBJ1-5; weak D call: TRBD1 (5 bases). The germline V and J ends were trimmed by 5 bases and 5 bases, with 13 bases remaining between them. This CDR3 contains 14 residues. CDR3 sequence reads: CASSRDSHYQPQHF. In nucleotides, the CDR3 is TGTGCCAGCAGTCGTGACAGCCACTATCAGCCCCAGCATTTT.

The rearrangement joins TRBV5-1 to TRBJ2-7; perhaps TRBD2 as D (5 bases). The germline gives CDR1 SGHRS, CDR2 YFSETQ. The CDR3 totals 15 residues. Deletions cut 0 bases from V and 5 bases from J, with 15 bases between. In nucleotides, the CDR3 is TGCGCCAGCAGCTTGGCAGGCAGACTATTGGACGAGCAGTACTTC. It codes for CASSLAGRLLDEQYF. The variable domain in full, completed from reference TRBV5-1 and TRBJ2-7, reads KAGVTQTPRYLIKTRGQQVTLSCSPISGHRSVSWYQQTPGQGLQFLFEYFSETQRNKGNFPGRFSGRQFSNSRSEMNVSTLELGDSALYLCASSLAGRLLDEQYFGPGTRLTVT.

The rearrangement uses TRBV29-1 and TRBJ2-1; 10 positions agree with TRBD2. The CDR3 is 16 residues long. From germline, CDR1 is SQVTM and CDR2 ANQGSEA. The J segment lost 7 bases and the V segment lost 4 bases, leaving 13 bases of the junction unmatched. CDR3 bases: TGCAGCGTTGTTGGAGGTAAGGCTAGCGGGAGTAATGAGCAGTTCTTC. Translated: CSVVGGKASGSNEQFF.

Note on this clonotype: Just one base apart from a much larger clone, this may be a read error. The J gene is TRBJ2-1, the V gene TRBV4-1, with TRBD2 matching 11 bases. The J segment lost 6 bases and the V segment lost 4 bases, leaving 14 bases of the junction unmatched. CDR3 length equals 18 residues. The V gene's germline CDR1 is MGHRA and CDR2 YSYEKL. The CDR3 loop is CASSLGTSGPSPCNEQFF. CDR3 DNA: TGCGCCAGCAGCCTAGGGACTAGCGGTCCATCCCCGTGCAATGAGCAGTTCTTC.

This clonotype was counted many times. The CDR3 spells CASSENPTGNNQPQHF. CDR3 bases: TGTGCCAGCAGTGAAAATCCGACAGGAAACAATCAGCCCCAGCATTTT. V usage is TRBV6-1 and J usage is TRBJ1-5; D might be TRBD1 (6 bases). The CDR3 sequence is 16 residues long. V was clipped by 2 bases and J by 3 bases, with 14 bases between them. Germline lookup yields CDR1 MNHNS and CDR2 SASEGT.

Written as DNA, the CDR3 is TGCAGTGCTAGAGAAGTCGGGGGCGCTCCGCAGTTCTTC. Encoded protein: CSAREVGGAPQFF. The gene calls are TRBV20-1 and TRBJ2-1; D may be TRBD1 or TRBD2 (6 bases each). Germline V gene lookup returns CDR1 DFQATT and CDR2 SNEGSKA (reference sequence). V dropped 0 bases and J dropped 12 bases, with 15 bases sitting between them. The CDR3 loop spans 13 amino acids.

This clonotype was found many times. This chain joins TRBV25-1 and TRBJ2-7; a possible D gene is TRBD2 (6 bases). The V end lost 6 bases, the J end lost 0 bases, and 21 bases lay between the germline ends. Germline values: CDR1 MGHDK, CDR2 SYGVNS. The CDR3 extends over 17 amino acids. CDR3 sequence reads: CASSDGTFSLSSYEQYF. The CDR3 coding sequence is TGTGCCAGCAGCGACGGGACTTTCTCCCTCTCCTCCTACGAGCAGTACTTC.